This TCR beta chain was profiled in a study of metastatic and nonmetastatic thyroid tumors. Study-level results: Patients with malignant thyroid tumors reportedly had significantly higher TCR beta diversity than those with benign nodules, in blood and tumor.

As for this clone: The target antigen is unknown.

Every patient underwent thyroid surgery untreated. From the PCR reads, TCRdb re-called clones with MiXCR. The table includes roughly 53,000 clones, roughly 20% detected once. Germline CDR1 MNHNS, CDR2 SASEGT. CDR3 length equals 17 residues. V lost 0 bases and J lost 1, with 13 bases in between. Sequences were obtained from blood. The TCR originated in a female donor with papillary thyroid cancer or a benign thyroid nodule (not recorded which). Some clones in this sample may be carry-over from other donors' samples. This chain links TRBV6-1 with TRBJ2-4; D is unresolved. The CDR3 spells CASSEALIDGAKNIQYF. Here the CDR3 DNA reads TGTGCCAGCAGTGAAGCGCTAATAGACGGGGCCAAAAACATTCAGTACTTC.